This T cell receptor (beta chain) was profiled in a study of T-cell reconstitution after alpha-beta-depleted transplantation in children. For TCRbeta, the library was prepared with unique molecular identifiers. MiXCR was run by TCRdb on the PCR reads, yielding one entry per CDR3 protein. The sample shows about 480,000 distinct CDR3 sequences, approximately 13% of them seen only once. CDR3 length: 19 residues. CDR1 is SGHDT, CDR2 YYEEEE, per germline. V dropped 1 base and J dropped 5 bases, with 24 bases sitting between them. The receptor comes from a human donor who donated a stem cell graft to a child with combined immunodeficiency. Specimen: PBMCs from the stem cell graft donor, collected from the stem cell graft. The J gene is TRBJ2-2, the V gene TRBV5-6; D is perhaps TRBD2 (6 bases). The CDR3 loop is CASSLIGPSDLLITGELFF. The CDR3, as DNA: TGTGCCAGCAGCTTGATCGGTCCTAGCGACCTGCTGATAACCGGGGAGCTGTTTTTT.